A selection of T cell receptor beta chains follows, all from one sample in a study of blood T cell repertoires in COVID-19. This table comes from immunoSEQ multiplex PCR, and its TCRdb copy is limited to in-frame clones, with some not included. The data hold approximately 210,000 clones, with roughly nine tenths observed a single time. Sequencing input: PBMCs or T cells enriched from blood (not recorded which). The origin of the receptors is a woman in her twenties or thirties who had recovered from COVID-19. The CDR3 runs from the conserved cysteine through the conserved F or W.

TRBV4-1	TRBJ1-1	CASSHGDLSTEAFF
TRBV6-5	TRBJ1-4	CASQGQADEKLFF
TRBV28	TRBJ2-3	CASSPQGGGTDTQYF
TRBV6-5	TRBJ2-3	CASSSVAGYTDTQYF
TRBV28	TRBJ2-1	CASSLFGTVFGDEQFF
TRBV6-4	TRBJ1-1	CASSEKGGVGAFF
TRBV7-2	TRBJ1-1	CASSTYYGKEEEAFF
TRBV12-3/TRBV12-4	TRBJ1-2	CASSRQGADGYTF
TRBV20-1	TRBJ1-2	CSASGGYGYTF
TRBV9	TRBJ2-2	CASSVGPAEELFF
TRBV10-3	TRBJ2-1	CAISESGQGLNNEQFF
TRBV7-9	TRBJ1-5	CASSLDRDRGNQPQHF
TRBV7-2	TRBJ1-2	CASSHRGGANYGYTF
TRBV5-4	TRBJ2-7	CASSWPGGGGLGEQYF
TRBV5-1	TRBJ2-2	CASSPEVRTGDTGELFF
TRBV2	TRBJ1-2	CASSEETGYGYTF
TRBV7-3	TRBJ2-2	CASSAPGLNTGELFF
TRBV7-9	TRBJ2-5	CASSSSGTRTQETQYF
TRBV5-4	TRBJ2-7	CASSLGSGTSYEQYF
TRBV5-1	TRBJ2-4	CASSISGGLAKNIQYF
TRBV7-8	TRBJ2-7	CASSFSPGFSSYEQYF
TRBV11-2	TRBJ1-1	CASNFQGTNTEAFF
TRBV11-3	TRBJ2-1	CASSPGQGAAGTQFF
TRBV21-1	TRBJ1-5	CASSKTTQGVNQPQHF
TRBV19	TRBJ2-5	CASSIGTAGRAQYF
TRBV11-2	TRBJ2-4	CASSKLADLAKNIQYF
TRBV10-3	TRBJ1-1	CAISDHPDRGRIEAFF
TRBV4-1	TRBJ1-1	CASSHGAAIAEAFF
TRBV18	TRBJ2-5	CASCKNRDSQETQYF
TRBV4-2	TRBJ2-5	CASSQDRGGETQYF
TRBV12-3/TRBV12-4	TRBJ1-1	CASGGQGTTEAFF
TRBV7-3	TRBJ1-1	CASSPTGANTEAFF
TRBV24-1	TRBJ2-3	CATSDFGTTQYF
TRBV27	TRBJ2-5	CASRNGLADQETQYF
TRBV5-4	TRBJ2-7	CASSLTSGYDYEQYF
TRBV30	TRBJ1-5	CAWSFDSSNQPQHF
TRBV5-1	TRBJ1-3	CASRLPPGNTIYF
TRBV20-1	TRBJ1-3	CSASLSGRASGNTIYF
TRBV7-9	TRBJ2-7	CASSSSIGGRGDYEQYF
TRBV19	TRBJ2-1	CASSLTSATSYNEQFF
TRBV5-6	TRBJ1-2	CASSRGQPGYTF
TRBV2	TRBJ2-1	CASIMSGPSYNEQFF
TRBV5-1	TRBJ1-1	CASKVAGGSREAFF
TRBV19	TRBJ2-3	CASSIPGLTDTQYF
TRBV27	TRBJ2-3	CASSTYGDRVSTDTQYF
TRBV4-1	TRBJ2-7	CASSQDPGAYEQYF
TRBV7-7	TRBJ1-3	CASSLGAANSGNTIYF
TRBV4-2	TRBJ2-2	CASSPPWGQGNTGELFF
TRBV7-2	TRBJ2-5	CASSLGLAGGQETQYF
TRBV4-2	TRBJ2-7	CASSQDQGRKWEQYF
TRBV7-3	TRBJ2-3	CASSSNGLAGAADTQYF
TRBV11-2	TRBJ1-4	CASSLVLGGEKLFF
TRBV27	TRBJ2-1	CASSPSYNEQFF
TRBV5-5	TRBJ2-7	CASSLNRGREQYF